This is a list of T cell receptor beta chains from one sample in a study of technical replicates of blood from a few donors. Measured with immunoSEQ multiplex PCR; TCRdb has only the in-frame clones, and not every one. Of approximately 41,000 clones listed, roughly 96% were seen once; the top ten hold 0.35% to 0.4%. What was sequenced was T cells isolated from PBMCs. The source is a human donor in good health. The CDR3 runs from the conserved cysteine through the conserved F or W. D genes are given only for firm matches.

d_gene,j_gene,len,v_gene,CDR3aa,CDR3nt
-,TRBJ1-5,14,TRBV28,CASSPITGYQPQHF,TGTGCCAGCAGTCCCATCACAGGGTATCAGCCCCAGCATTTT
-,TRBJ2-7,11,TRBV10-3,CATTGTYEQYF,TGTGCCACCACAGGTACCTACGAGCAGTACTTC
-,TRBJ1-1,15,TRBV5-1,CASSPERGGDTEAFF,TGCGCCAGCAGCCCAGAGAGGGGGGGGGACACTGAAGCTTTCTTT
-,TRBJ1-2,12,TRBV30,CAWSVRGMKQSF,TGTGCCTGGAGTGTACGGGGAATGAAACAGAGCTTC
-,TRBJ2-7,14,TRBV27,CASSFSGKTHEQYF,TGTGCCAGCAGTTTTTCGGGGAAAACTCACGAGCAGTACTTC
-,TRBJ2-5,14,TRBV9,CASSPFPILETQYF,TGTGCCAGCAGCCCGTTCCCGATACTAGAGACCCAGTACTTC
TRBD2,TRBJ2-7,13,TRBV19,CASAGTSLYEQYF,TGTGCCAGTGCTGGGACTAGTCTTTACGAGCAGTACTTC
-,TRBJ1-1,14,TRBV29-1,CSATLGQMNTEAFF,TGCAGCGCAACCCTTGGACAGATGAACACTGAAGCTTTCTTT
-,TRBJ2-1,15,TRBV27,CASSLFLGDYNEQFF,TGTGCCAGCAGTTTATTCCTCGGGGATTACAATGAGCAGTTCTTC
-,TRBJ2-7,15,TRBV2,CASREGLGSLYEQYF,TGTGCCAGCAGGGAAGGACTGGGTTCGCTCTACGAGCAGTACTTC
TRBD1,TRBJ2-5,16,TRBV28,CASNKEAGTVQETQYF,TGTGCCAGCAATAAAGAAGCCGGGACAGTCCAAGAGACCCAGTACTTC
-,TRBJ2-7,13,TRBV4-1,CASSPDRSYEQYF,TGCGCCAGCAGCCCGGACAGATCCTACGAGCAGTACTTC
TRBD2,TRBJ2-5,13,TRBV10-3,CAINERGEETQYF,TGTGCCATCAACGAGCGGGGAGAAGAGACCCAGTACTTC
-,TRBJ2-1,12,TRBV4-2,CASSQEYREQFF,TGTGCCAGCAGCCAAGAATATCGTGAGCAGTTCTTC
TRBD2,TRBJ2-7,14,TRBV11-2,CASSFLGLAREQYF,TGTGCCAGCAGCTTCCTCGGACTAGCCCGCGAGCAGTACTTC
-,TRBJ2-1,15,TRBV4-3,CASSWGKRLSNEQFF,TGCGCCAGCTCCTGGGGAAAGCGACTATCTAATGAGCAGTTCTTC
TRBD2,TRBJ2-1,15,TRBV6-5,CASSRSGTSYNEQFF,TGTGCCAGCAGTCGAAGCGGGACGTCCTACAATGAGCAGTTCTTC
TRBD2,TRBJ2-7,18,TRBV6-1,CASSEAVFQRENSYEQYF,TGTGCCAGCAGTGAAGCGGTTTTCCAGCGGGAGAACTCATACGAGCAGTACTTC
TRBD2,TRBJ2-1,15,TRBV4-1,CASNSPGTSQTEQFF,TGCGCCAGCAATTCCCCAGGGACTAGTCAGACTGAGCAGTTCTTC
-,TRBJ1-1,13,TRBV14,CASSQVPTREAFF,TGTGCCAGCAGCCAAGTCCCCACTAGGGAAGCTTTCTTT
-,TRBJ2-5,14,TRBV5-6,CASSLGQVQETQYF,TGTGCCAGCAGCTTGGGACAGGTTCAAGAGACCCAGTACTTC
TRBD2,TRBJ2-7,14,TRBV2,CASSLLAGTYEQYF,TGTGCCAGCAGTTTACTAGCGGGAACCTACGAGCAGTACTTC
TRBD1,TRBJ2-3,14,TRBV5-4,CASSRTGDADTQYF,TGTGCCAGCAGCAGGACAGGGGACGCAGATACGCAGTATTTT
-,TRBJ1-4,18,TRBV5-4,CASSLFGGFRSPDEKLFF,TGTGCCAGCAGCTTGTTTGGCGGATTTAGGTCACCTGATGAAAAACTGTTTTTT
TRBD1,TRBJ1-1,14,TRBV7-2,CASSAQGARTEAFF,TGTGCCAGCAGCGCACAGGGGGCCCGCACTGAAGCTTTCTTT
TRBD1,TRBJ2-7,14,TRBV6-1,CASSATGQGYEQYF,TGTGCCAGCAGTGCAACGGGACAGGGCTACGAGCAGTACTTC
-,TRBJ2-1,14,TRBV19,CATGHQWGALGEFF,TGTGCCACTGGCCATCAATGGGGAGCACTTGGTGAGTTCTTC
-,TRBJ2-7,14,TRBV19,CASSILADTYEQYF,TGTGCCAGTAGTATCCTCGCAGACACCTACGAGCAGTACTTC
TRBD2,TRBJ2-7,14,TRBV5-6,CASSLGLAGEEQYF,TGTGCCAGCAGCTTGGGACTAGCGGGAGAAGAGCAGTACTTC